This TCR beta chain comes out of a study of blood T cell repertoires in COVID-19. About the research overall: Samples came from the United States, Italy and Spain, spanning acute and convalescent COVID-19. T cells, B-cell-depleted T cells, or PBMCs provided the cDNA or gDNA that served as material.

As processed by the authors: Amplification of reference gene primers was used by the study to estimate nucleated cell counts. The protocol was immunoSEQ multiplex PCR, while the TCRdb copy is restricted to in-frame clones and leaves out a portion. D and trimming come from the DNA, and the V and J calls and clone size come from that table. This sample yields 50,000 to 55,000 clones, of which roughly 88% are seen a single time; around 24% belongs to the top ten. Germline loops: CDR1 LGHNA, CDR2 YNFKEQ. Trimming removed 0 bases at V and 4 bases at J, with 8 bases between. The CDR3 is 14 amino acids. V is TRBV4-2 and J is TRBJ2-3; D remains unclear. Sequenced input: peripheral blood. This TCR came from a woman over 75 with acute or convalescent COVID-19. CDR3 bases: TGTGCCAGCAGCCAAGATGTGAAGCCAGATACGCAGTATTTT. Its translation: CASSQDVKPDTQYF.